The present T cell receptor beta chain was sequenced within a study of blood T cell repertoires in COVID-19. About the research overall: COVID-19 samples from acute and convalescent phases originated in the United States, Italy and Spain. T cells, B-cell-depleted T cells, or PBMCs supplied cDNA or gDNA.

Profiled with immunoSEQ multiplex PCR; TCRdb holds only in-frame clones, not every one. The sample gives 200,000 to 300,000 clones, more than 80% of which show up once; roughly 3.9% is in the top ten. Germline V gene data show CDR1 as SGHDN and CDR2 as FVKESK. The CDR3 runs 16 residues. V was cut by 3 bases and J by 0 bases, with 14 bases left in between. The sample comprised peripheral blood. The receptor was isolated from a woman between 40 and 55 years old with acute or convalescent COVID-19. The chain uses TRBV14 and TRBJ2-5; the D gene is possibly TRBD1 (6 bases). This CDR3 is CASSQLTGVYQETQYF. CDR3 bases: TGTGCCAGCAGCCAGCTGACAGGTGTCTACCAAGAGACCCAGTACTTC.